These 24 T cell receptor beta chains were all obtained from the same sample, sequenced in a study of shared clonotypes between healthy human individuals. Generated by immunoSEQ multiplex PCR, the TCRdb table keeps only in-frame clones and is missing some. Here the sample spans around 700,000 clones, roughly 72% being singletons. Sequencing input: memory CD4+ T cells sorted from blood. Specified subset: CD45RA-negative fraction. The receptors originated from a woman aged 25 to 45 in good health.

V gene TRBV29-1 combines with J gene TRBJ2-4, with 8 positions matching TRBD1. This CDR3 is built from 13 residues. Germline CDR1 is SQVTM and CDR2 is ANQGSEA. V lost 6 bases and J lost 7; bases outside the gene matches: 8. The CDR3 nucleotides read TGCAGCGTCGTCCCGGGACAGGAGAACATTCAGTACTTC. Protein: CSVVPGQENIQYF.

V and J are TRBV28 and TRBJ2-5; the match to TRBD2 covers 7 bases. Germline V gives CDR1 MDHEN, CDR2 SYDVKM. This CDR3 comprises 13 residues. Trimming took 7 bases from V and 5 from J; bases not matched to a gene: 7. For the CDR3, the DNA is TGTGCCAGCAATGGGCTGGGGGGGGAGACCCAGTACTTC. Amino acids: CASNGLGGETQYF.

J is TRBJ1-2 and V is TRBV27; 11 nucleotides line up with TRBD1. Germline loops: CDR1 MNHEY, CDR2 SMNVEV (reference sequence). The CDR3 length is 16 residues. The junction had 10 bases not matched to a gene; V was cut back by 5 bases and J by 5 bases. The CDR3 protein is CASSHTGTGGGYGYTF. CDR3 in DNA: TGTGCCAGCAGTCACACCGGGACAGGGGGGGGTTATGGCTACACCTTC.

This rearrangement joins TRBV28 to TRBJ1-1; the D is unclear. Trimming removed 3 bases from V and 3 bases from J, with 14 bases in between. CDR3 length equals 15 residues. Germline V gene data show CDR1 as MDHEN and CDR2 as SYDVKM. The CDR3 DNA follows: TGTGCCAGCAGTTTTCTACGGGCGCAGGACACTGAAGCTTTCTTT. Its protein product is CASSFLRAQDTEAFF.

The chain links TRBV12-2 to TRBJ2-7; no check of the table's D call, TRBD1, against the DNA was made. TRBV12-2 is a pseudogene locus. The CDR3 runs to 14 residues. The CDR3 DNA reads TGTGCAAGTCGCTTAGTGGGCAGATCCTACGAGCAGTACTTC. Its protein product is CASRLVGRSYEQYF.

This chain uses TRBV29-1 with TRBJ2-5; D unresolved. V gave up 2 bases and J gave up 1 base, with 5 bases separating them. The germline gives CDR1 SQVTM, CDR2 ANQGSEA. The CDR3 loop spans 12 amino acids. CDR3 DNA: TGCAGCGTTGAATTCCTCCAAGAGACCCAGTACTTC. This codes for CSVEFLQETQYF.

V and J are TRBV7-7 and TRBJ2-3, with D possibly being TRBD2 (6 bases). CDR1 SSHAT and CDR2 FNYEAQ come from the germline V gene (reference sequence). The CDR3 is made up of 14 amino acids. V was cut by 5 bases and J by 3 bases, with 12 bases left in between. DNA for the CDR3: TGTGCCAGCAGCCGGGACTTCCAGACAGATACGCAGTATTTT. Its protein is CASSRDFQTDTQYF.

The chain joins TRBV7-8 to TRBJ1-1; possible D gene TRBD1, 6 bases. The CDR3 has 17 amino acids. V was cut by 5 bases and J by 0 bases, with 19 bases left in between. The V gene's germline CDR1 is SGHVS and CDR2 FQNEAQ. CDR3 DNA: TGTGCCAGCAGCCTACAAAATGCGGGGGGGCTGAACACTGAAGCTTTCTTT. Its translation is CASSLQNAGGLNTEAFF.

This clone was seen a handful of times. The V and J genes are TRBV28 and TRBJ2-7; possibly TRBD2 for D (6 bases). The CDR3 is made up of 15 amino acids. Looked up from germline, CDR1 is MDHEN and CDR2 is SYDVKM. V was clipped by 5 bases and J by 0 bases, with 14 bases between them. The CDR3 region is CASSELAGSSYEQYF. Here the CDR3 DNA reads TGTGCCAGCAGTGAACTAGCAGGGAGCTCCTACGAGCAGTACTTC.

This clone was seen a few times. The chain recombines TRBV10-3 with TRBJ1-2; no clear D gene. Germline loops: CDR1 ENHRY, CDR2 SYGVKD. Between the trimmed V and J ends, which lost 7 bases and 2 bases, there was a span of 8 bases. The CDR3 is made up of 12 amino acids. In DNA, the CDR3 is TGTGCCATCAAGAGACCCAACTATGGCTACACCTTC. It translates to CAIKRPNYGYTF.

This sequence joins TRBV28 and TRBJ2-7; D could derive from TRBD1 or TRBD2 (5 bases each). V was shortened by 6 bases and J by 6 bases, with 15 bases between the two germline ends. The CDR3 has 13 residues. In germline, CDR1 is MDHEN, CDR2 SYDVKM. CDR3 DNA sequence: TGTGCCAGCAGGACCGGGACGATTATCGAGCAGTACTTC. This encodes CASRTGTIIEQYF. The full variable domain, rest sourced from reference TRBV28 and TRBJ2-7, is DVKVTQSSRYLVKRTGEKVFLECVQDMDHENMFWYRQDPGLGLRLIYFSYDVKMKEKGDIPEGYSVSREKKERFSLILESASTNQTSMYLCASRTGTIIEQYFGPGTRLTVT.

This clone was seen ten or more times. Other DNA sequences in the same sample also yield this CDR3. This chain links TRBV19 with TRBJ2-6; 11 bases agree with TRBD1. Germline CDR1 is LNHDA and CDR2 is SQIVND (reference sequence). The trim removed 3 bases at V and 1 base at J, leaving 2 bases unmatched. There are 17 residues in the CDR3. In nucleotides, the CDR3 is TGTGCCAGTAGTATCGGACAGGGGGCGTCTGGGGCCAACGTCCTGACTTTC. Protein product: CASSIGQGASGANVLTF.

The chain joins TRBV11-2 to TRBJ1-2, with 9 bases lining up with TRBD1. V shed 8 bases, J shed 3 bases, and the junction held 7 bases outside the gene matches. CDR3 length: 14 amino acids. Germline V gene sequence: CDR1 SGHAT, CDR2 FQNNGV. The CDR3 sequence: CASGPGQGYYGYTF. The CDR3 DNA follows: TGTGCCAGCGGACCCGGACAGGGGTACTATGGCTACACCTTC.

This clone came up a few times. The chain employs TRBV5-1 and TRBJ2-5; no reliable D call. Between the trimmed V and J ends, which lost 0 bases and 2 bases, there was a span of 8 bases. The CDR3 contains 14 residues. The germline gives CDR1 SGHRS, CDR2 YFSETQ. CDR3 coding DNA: TGCGCCAGCAGCTTGGCCGGTTCACAAGAGACCCAGTACTTC. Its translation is CASSLAGSQETQYF.

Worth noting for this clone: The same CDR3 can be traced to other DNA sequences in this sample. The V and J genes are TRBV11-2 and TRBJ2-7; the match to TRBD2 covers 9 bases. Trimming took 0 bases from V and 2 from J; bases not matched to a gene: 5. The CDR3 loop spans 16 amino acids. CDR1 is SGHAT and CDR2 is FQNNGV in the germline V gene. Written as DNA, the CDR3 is TGTGCCAGCAGCTTAGACCGACTAGCGGCGGCCTACGAGCAGTACTTC. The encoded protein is CASSLDRLAAAYEQYF.

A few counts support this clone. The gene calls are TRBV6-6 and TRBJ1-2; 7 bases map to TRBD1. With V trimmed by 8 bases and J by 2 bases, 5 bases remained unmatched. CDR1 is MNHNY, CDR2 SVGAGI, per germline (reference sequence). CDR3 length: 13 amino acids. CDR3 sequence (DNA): TGTGCCAGCTCACCGGGACAGAACTATGGCTACACCTTC. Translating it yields CASSPGQNYGYTF.

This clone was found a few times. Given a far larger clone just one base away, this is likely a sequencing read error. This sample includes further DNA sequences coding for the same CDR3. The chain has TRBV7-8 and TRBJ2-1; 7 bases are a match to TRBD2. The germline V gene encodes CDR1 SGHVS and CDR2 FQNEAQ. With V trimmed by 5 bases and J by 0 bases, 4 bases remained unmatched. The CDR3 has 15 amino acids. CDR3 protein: CASSPQRDSYNEQFF. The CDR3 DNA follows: TGTGCCAGCAGCCCACAGCGGGACTCCTACAATGAGCAGTTCTTC.

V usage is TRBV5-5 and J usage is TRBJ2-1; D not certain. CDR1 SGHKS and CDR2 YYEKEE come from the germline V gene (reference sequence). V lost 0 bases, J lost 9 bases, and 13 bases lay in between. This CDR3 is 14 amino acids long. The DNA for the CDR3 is TGTGCCAGCAGCTTGGCGACCGCTCGTAGTGAGCAGTTCTTC. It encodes CASSLATARSEQFF. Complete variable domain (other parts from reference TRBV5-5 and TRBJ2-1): DAGVTQSPTHLIKTRGQQVTLRCSPISGHKSVSWYQQVLGQGPQFIFQYYEKEERGRGNFPDRFSARQFPNYSSELNVNALLLGDSALYLCASSLATARSEQFFGPGTRLTVL.

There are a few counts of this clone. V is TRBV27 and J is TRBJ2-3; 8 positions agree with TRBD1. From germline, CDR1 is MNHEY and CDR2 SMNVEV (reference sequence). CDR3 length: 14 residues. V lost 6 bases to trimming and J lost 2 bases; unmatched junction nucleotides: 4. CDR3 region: CASSSGGITDTQYF. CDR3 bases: TGTGCCAGCAGCTCAGGGGGCATCACAGATACGCAGTATTTT.

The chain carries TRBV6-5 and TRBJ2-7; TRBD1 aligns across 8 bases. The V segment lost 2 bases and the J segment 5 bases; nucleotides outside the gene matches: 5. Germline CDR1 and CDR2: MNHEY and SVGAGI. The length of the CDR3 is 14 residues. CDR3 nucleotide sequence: TGTGCCAGCAGTTACGCGGGACAGGACAACGAGCAGTACTTC. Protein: CASSYAGQDNEQYF.

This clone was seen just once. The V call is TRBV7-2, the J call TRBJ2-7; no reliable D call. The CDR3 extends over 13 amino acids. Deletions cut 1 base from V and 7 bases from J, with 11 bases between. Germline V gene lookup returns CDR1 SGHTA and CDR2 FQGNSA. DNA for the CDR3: TGTGCCAGCAGCTTAGGAACGTATGAAGAGCAGTACTTC. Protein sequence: CASSLGTYEEQYF.

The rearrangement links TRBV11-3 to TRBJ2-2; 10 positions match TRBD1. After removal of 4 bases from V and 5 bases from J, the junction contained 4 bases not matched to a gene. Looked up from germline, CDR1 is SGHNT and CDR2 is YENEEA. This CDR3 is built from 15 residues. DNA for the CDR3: TGTGCCAGCAGCTCCAGGACAGGGGGAACCGGGGAGCTGTTTTTT. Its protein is CASSSRTGGTGELFF.

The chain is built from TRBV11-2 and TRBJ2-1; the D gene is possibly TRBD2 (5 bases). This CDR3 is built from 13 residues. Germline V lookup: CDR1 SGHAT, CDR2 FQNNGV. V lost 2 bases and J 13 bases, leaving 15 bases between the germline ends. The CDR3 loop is CASSLSGRGQQFF. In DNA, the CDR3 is TGTGCCAGCAGCTTATCAGGTCGCGGGCAACAGTTCTTC. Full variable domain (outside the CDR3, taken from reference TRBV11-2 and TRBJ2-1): EAGVAQSPRYKIIEKRQSVAFWCNPISGHATLYWYQQILGQGPKLLIQFQNNGVVDDSQLPKDRFSAERLKGVDSTLKIQPAKLEDSAVYLCASSLSGRGQQFFGPGTRLTVL.

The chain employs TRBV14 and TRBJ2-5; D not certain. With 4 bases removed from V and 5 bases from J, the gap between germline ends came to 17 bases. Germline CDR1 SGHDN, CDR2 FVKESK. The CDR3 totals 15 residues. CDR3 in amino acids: CASSPTWSLGETQYF. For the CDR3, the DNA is TGTGCCAGCAGCCCGACCTGGAGTTTGGGTGAGACCCAGTACTTC.